This T cell receptor (beta chain) was sequenced during a study of human T cells and chemical hapten exposure. Study at large: The patients, most of them female, presented with alopecia areata, totalis or universalis.

The library tagged individual cDNA molecules with unique molecular identifiers. TCRdb passed the RACE reads through MiXCR, listing each CDR3 protein once. Among about 120,000 distinct CDR3 sequences listed, roughly 13% were seen once. J gave up 4 bases and V 1 base, and 12 bases lay outside the gene matches. This CDR3 has 17 residues. Germline V gene sequence: CDR1 SNHLY, CDR2 FYNNEI. As for time point: patch test 1, 2 weeks after DPC sensitization. The sample's treatment: therapeutic diphenylcyclopropenone sensitization with weekly scalp DPC. The source is a man between 18 and 35 years old with alopecia areata. Some clones in this sample may be carry-over from other donors' samples. The rearrangement joins TRBV2 to TRBJ2-5, with 7 bases fitting TRBD2. Material: whole blood, obtained in connection with sensitization to the hapten diphenylcyclopropenone (DPC). DNA of the CDR3: TGTGCCAGCAGTGAAGACCGCTCTAGCGGTCGCCGAGAGACCCAGTACTTC. It is translated as CASSEDRSSGRRETQYF.